The clone carrying this TCR beta chain has just one count. Clones were sequenced by immunoSEQ multiplex PCR, and TCRdb holds only the in-frame ones, with some missing. The table records over 90,000 clones, 92% of them present only once. The data stem from a study of control samples from healthy donors and cancer patients. The CDR3 is 16 residues long. V was cut by 5 bases and J by 4 bases, with 15 bases left in between. Germline V gene sequence: CDR1 LGHNA, CDR2 YSLEER. This sequence originates from a woman under 30 in good health. This chain connects TRBV4-3 to TRBJ2-6, with D perhaps assigned TRBD1 or TRBD2 (5 bases each). What was sequenced was blood. The CDR3 region is CASSKRGASGANVLTF. DNA of the CDR3: TGCGCCAGCAGCAAAAGAGGGGCATCAGGGGCCAACGTCCTGACTTTC.